Considering frequency, the clone carrying this T cell receptor beta chain is medium-sized (0.01 to 0.1%). Its antigen is still unknown. Researchers prepared the TRB cDNA libraries using 5' RACE with UMI labels. TCRdb reanalyzed the 5' RACE reads and collapses them to one entry per CDR3 protein, without DNA. This sample contains about 5,500 distinct CDR3 sequences. Those CD8+ T cells considered naive were CD45RO-CCR7+CD27+CD95-. The entry originates in a study of CXCR3-negative and CXCR3-positive naive CD8 T cells. Overall study results and limits: Naive CXCR3-negative cells resembled naive CXCR3-positive cells in TRBV-TRBJ usage; memory cells differed. Post-cryopreservation CXCR3 expression was partly diminished, and the bulk of assays employed fresh PBMCs.

In germline, CDR1 is SQVTM, CDR2 ANQGSEA. This CDR3 is 13 amino acids long. The source is a human donor in good health. Some clones in this sample may be carry-over from other donors' samples. V and J are TRBV29-1 and TRBJ1-3. The sample taken for sequencing was naive CXCR3- CD8+ T cells from blood. Noted subset: CD45RO-CCR7+CD27+CD95- naive CD8+ T cells lacking CXCR3 (TNR3-). The CDR3 is CSVLGGSGNTIYF. The full variable domain, with the rest looked up from reference TRBV29-1 and TRBJ1-3, is SAVISQKPSRDICQRGTSLTIQCQVDSQVTMMFWYRQQPGQSLTLIATANQGSEATYESGFVIDKFPISRPNLTFSTLTVSNMSPEDSSIYLCSVLGGSGNTIYFGEGSWLTVV.